The text below deals with one TCR beta chain. The record originates from a study of blood T cell repertoires in COVID-19. Trimming removed 3 bases from V and 0 bases from J; junction bases left unmatched: 2. CDR1 and CDR2 (germline): KGHSH, LQKENI. The CDR3 is 15 residues long. The repertoire was sequenced with immunoSEQ multiplex PCR; TCRdb's copy has only in-frame clones and lacks some. This table holds about 390,000 clones, approximately 89% found once. This TCR derives from a woman aged 55 to 70 with COVID-19, enrolled during active disease. The chain uses TRBV18 and TRBJ1-3; 7 bases match TRBD1. Sequencing was performed on peripheral blood. This CDR3 reads CASSPPGGSGNTIYF. Here the CDR3 DNA reads TGTGCCAGCTCACCTCCAGGGGGCTCTGGAAACACCATATATTTT.